This entry features one T cell receptor (beta chain) sequence. Amplifying from RNA transcripts, the study obtained TCR beta CDR3 regions. Scientists carried out first-round RT-PCR using HTBI primers and then a second-round multiplex PCR. MiXCR was run by TCRdb on the multiplex PCR reads, yielding one entry per CDR3 protein. Of about 170,000 distinct CDR3 sequences in the sample, 30% to 45% were seen once. Moderate-to-severe activity, CAS ≥3, NOSPECS ≥4 and duration under 3 months were recorded for donors with ophthalmopathy. V was trimmed by 1 base and J by 3 bases, leaving 12 bases between them. CDR3 length: 15 amino acids. Looked up from germline, CDR1 is DFQATT and CDR2 is SNEGSKA (reference sequence). This entry is derived from a study of Graves' ophthalmopathy and Graves' hyperthyroidism.

This chain uses TRBV20-1 with TRBJ2-2, with D uncertain. This TCR derives from a woman in her thirties or forties with Graves' ophthalmopathy. Sequences were obtained from peripheral blood. CDR3 DNA sequence: TGCAGTGCTAGAGGCGCTCTGAGTGACACCGGGGAGCTGTTTTTT. Amino acid sequence: CSARGALSDTGELFF.